The clone carrying this T cell receptor beta chain was seen just once. Libraries were prepared by immunoSEQ multiplex PCR; TCRdb keeps only in-frame clonotypes and omits some of them. The top ten clones hold approximately 3.1% of a sample with around 100,000 clones, 70% to 90% of them seen once. The source of the sample is a study of blood T cell repertoires in COVID-19. Sequenced: peripheral blood. The sequence derives from a man aged 50-60 years in a cohort sampled during active COVID-19.

The CDR3 DNA is TGTGCCCCCGAGGAAGTTTACCGGACAGCCCATAATTCACCCCTCCACTTT. It is translated as CAPEEVYRTAHNSPLHF. The V and J genes are TRBV6-9 and TRBJ1-6; TRBD1 might be the D (6 bases). The CDR3 loop spans 17 amino acids. The germline gives CDR1 MNHGY, CDR2 SVAAGI. Trimming left V 11 bases short and J 5 bases short, with 25 bases between.